The present entry profiles one T cell receptor beta chain with its context. Its target is not known. A roughly 10 ml volume of fresh peripheral blood provided the PBMCs. The data derive from a study of T cells in Graves' hyperthyroidism and ophthalmopathy. Study-level points and caveats: The model predicted ophthalmopathy a median approximately 6.3 months before onset. By a 13 V-J model, ophthalmopathy was set apart from stable hyperthyroidism.

Per the germline V gene, CDR1 is SGHTA and CDR2 is FQGNSA. V lost 1 base to trimming and J lost 9 bases; unmatched junction nucleotides: 9. This CDR3 comprises 15 residues. The CDR3 regions of TCR beta were amplified from RNA transcripts. Using the HTBI primer set, a first-round RT-PCR was run on the TCR CDR3. MiXCR, applied by TCRdb to the multiplex PCR reads, yields one record per CDR3 protein. The data contain a few hundred thousand distinct CDR3 sequences, approximately 13% of them singletons. V and J are TRBV7-2 and TRBJ2-4, with 7 bases lining up with TRBD2. The sequenced material came from blood. This sequence originates from a woman younger than 30 with Graves' hyperthyroidism. CDR3 nucleotides: TGTGCCAGCAGCTTAGGGGGGACTATAACCCCCATTCAGTACTTC. Translating gives CASSLGGTITPIQYF. Together with reference TRBV7-2 and TRBJ2-4, the CDR3 gives the full variable domain: GAGVSQSPSNKVTEKGKDVELRCDPISGHTALYWYRQSLGQGLEFLIYFQGNSAPDKSGLPSDRFSAERTGGSVSTLTIQRTQQEDSAVYLCASSLGGTITPIQYFGAGTRLSVL.